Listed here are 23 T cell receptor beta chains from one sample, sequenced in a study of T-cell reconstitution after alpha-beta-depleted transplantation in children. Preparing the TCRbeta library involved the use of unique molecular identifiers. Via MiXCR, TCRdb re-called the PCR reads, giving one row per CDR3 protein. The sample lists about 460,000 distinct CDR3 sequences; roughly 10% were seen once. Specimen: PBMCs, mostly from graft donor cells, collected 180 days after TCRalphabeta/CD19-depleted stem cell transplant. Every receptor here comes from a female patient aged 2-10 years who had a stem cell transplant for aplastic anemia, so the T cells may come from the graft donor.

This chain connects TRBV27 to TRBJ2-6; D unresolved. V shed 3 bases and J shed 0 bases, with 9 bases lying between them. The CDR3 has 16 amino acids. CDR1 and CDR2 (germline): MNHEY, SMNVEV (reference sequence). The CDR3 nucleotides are TGTGCCAGCAGTTTCGCCGGAAGCTCTGGGGCCAACGTCCTGACTTTC. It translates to CASSFAGSSGANVLTF.

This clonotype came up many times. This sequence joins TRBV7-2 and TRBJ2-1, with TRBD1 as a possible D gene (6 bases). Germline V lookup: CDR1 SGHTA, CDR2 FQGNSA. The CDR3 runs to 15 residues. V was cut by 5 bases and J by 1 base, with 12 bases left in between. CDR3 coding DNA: TGTGCCAGCAGCCCGGACAGTGGATCCTACAATGAGCAGTTCTTC. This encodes CASSPDSGSYNEQFF. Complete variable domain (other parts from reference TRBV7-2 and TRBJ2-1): GAGVSQSPSNKVTEKGKDVELRCDPISGHTALYWYRQSLGQGLEFLIYFQGNSAPDKSGLPSDRFSAERTGGSVSTLTIQRTQQEDSAVYLCASSPDSGSYNEQFFGPGTRLTVL.

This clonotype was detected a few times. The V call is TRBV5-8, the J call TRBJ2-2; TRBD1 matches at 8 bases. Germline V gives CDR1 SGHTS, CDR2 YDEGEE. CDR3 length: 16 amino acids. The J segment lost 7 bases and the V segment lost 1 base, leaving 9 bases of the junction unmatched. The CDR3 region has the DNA TGTGCCAGCAGCTTGTCAGGGGGCCCCATATACGGGGAGCTGTTTTTT. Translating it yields CASSLSGGPIYGELFF.

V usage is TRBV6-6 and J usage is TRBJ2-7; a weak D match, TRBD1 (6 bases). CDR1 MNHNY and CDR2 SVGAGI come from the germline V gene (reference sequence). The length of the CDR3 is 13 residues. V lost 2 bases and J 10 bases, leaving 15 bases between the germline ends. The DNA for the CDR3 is TGTGCCAGCAGTTACAGGCCAGGGGAAGAACAGTACGTC. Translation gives CASSYRPGEEQYV.

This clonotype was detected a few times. CDR3 coding DNA: TGTGCCAGCAGCGTCGGCTTTGGGGGTTACGAGCAGTACTTC. Amino acid sequence: CASSVGFGGYEQYF. The genes are TRBV9 and TRBJ2-7; D possibly uses TRBD1 or TRBD2 (5 bases each). From germline, CDR1 is SGDLS and CDR2 YYNGEE. This CDR3 is built from 14 residues. V dropped 2 bases and J dropped 4 bases, with 13 bases sitting between them.

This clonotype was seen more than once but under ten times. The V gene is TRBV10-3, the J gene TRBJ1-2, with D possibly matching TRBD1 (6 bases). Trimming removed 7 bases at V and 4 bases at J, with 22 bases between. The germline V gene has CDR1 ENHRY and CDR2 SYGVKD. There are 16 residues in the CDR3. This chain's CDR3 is CAITRGPESASYGYTF. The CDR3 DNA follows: TGTGCCATCACACGGGGGCCTGAATCGGCTTCCTATGGCTACACCTTC.

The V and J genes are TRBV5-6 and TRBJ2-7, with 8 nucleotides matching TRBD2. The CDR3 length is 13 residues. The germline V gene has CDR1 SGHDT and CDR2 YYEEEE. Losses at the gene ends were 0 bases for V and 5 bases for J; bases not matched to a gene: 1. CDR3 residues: CASSLVGGDEQYF. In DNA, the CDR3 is TGTGCCAGCAGCTTGGTCGGGGGGGACGAGCAGTACTTC.

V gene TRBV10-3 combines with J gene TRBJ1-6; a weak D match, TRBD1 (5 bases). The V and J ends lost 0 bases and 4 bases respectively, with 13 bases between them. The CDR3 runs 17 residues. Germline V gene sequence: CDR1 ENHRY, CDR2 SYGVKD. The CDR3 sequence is CAISESRQRDYNSPLHF. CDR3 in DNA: TGTGCCATCAGTGAGTCTCGACAGAGGGATTATAATTCACCCCTCCACTTT.

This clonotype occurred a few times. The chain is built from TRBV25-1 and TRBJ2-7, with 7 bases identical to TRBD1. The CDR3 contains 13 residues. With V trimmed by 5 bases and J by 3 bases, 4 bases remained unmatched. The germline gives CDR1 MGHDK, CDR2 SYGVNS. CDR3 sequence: CASSRTGIYEQYF. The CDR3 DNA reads TGTGCCAGCAGTAGGACAGGCATCTACGAGCAGTACTTC.

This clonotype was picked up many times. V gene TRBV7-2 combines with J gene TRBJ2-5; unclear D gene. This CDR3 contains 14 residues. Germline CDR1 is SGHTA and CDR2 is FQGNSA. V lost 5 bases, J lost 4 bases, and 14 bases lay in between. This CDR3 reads CASSPRWWGETQYF. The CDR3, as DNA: TGTGCCAGCAGCCCCCGCTGGTGGGGAGAGACCCAGTACTTC.

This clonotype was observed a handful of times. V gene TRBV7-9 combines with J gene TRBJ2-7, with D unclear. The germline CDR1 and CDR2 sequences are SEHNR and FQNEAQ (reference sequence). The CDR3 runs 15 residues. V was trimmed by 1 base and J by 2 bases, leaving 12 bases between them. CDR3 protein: CASSLGRPVAYEQYV. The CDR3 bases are TGTGCCAGCAGCTTAGGGCGTCCCGTCGCCTACGAGCAGTACGTC.

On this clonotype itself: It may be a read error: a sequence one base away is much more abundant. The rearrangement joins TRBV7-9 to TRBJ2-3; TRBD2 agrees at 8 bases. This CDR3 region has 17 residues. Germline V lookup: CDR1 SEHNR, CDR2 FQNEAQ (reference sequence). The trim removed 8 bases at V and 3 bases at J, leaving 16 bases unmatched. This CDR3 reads CASGPPGGGRLTDTQYF. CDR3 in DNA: TGTGCCAGCGGCCCCCCGGGAGGCGGGAGGCTAACAGATACGCAGTATTTT. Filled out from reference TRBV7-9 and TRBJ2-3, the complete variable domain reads DTGVSQNPRHKITKRGQNVTFRCDPISEHNRLYWYRQTLGQGPEFLTYFQNEAQLEKSRLLSDRFSAERPKGSFSTLEIQRTEQGDSAMYLCASGPPGGGRLTDTQYFGPGTRLTVL.

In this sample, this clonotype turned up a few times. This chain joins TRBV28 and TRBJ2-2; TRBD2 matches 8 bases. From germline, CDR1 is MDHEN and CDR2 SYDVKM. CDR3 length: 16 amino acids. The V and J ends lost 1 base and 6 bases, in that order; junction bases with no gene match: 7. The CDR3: CASSLLSGGFSGELFF. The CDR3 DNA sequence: TGTGCCAGCAGTTTATTGAGCGGGGGTTTCTCCGGGGAGCTGTTTTTT.

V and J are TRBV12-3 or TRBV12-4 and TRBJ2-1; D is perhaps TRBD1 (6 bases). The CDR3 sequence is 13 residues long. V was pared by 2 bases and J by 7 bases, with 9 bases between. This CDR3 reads CASSLRTANEQFF. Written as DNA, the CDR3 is TGTGCCAGCAGTTTAAGGACAGCTAATGAGCAGTTCTTC.

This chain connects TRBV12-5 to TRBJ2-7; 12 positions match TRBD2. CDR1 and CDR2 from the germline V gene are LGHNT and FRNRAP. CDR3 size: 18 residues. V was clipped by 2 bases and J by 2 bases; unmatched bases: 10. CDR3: CASGLTPSGRERTYEQYV. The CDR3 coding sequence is TGTGCTAGTGGTTTGACACCTAGCGGGAGGGAAAGAACCTACGAGCAGTACGTC.

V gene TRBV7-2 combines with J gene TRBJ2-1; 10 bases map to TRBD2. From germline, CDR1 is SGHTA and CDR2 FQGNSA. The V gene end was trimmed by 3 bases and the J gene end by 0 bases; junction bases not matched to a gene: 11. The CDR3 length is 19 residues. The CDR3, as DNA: TGTGCCAGCAGCTTGGCGTTTGCTAGCGGGGGTAGCTCCTACAATGAGCAGTTCTTC. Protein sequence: CASSLAFASGGSSYNEQFF.

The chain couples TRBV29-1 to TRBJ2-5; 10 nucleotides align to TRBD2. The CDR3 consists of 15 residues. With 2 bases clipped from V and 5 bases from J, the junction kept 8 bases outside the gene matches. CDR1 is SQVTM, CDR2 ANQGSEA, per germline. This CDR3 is CSVETSPAGGETQYF. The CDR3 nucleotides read TGCAGCGTTGAAACCTCTCCAGCGGGGGGGGAGACCCAGTACTTC.

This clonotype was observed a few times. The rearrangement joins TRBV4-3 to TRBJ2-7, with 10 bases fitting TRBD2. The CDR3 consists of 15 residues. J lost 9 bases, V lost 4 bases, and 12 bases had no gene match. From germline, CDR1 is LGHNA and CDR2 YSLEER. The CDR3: CASSPPEREGRWQYV. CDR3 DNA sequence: TGCGCCAGCAGCCCCCCGGAGCGGGAGGGCCGTTGGCAGTACGTC.

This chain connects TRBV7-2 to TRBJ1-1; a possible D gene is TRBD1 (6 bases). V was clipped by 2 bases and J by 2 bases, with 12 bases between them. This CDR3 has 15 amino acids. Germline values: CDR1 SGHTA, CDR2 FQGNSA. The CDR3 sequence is CASSLPGTRNTEAFF. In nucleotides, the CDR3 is TGTGCCAGCAGCTTACCCGGGACACGTAACACTGAAGCTTTCTTT.

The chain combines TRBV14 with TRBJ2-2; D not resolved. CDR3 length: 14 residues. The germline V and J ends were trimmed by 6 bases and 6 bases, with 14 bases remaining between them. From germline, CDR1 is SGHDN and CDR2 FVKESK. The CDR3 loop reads CASRHWTAPGELFF. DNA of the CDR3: TGTGCCAGCAGACACTGGACCGCCCCCGGGGAGCTGTTTTTT. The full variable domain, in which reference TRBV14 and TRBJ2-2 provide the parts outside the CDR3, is EAGVTQFPSHSVIEKGQTVTLRCDPISGHDNLYWYRRVMGKEIKFLLHFVKESKQDESGMPNNRFLAERTGGTYSTLKVQPAELEDSGVYFCASRHWTAPGELFFGEGSRLTVL.

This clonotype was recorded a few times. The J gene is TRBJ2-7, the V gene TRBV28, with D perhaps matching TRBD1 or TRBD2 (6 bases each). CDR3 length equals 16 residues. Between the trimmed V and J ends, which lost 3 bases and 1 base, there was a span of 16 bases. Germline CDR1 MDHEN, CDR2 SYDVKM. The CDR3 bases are TGTGCCAGCAGTTTGGATCCGGGGGCATCATCCTACGAGCAGTACGTC. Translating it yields CASSLDPGASSYEQYV.

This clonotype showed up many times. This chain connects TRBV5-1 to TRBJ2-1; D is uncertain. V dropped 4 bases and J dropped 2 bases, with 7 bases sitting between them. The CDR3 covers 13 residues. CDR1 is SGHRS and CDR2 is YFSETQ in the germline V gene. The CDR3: CASSGLPYNEQFF. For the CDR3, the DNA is TGCGCCAGCAGCGGGCTACCCTACAATGAGCAGTTCTTC.

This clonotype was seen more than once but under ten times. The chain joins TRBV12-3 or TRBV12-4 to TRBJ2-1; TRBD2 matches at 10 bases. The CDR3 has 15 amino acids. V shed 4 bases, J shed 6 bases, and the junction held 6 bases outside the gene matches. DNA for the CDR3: TGTGCCAGCAGTTCAGGACTAGCGGTATCCAATGAGCAGTTCTTC. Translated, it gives CASSSGLAVSNEQFF.